These 29 T cell receptor beta chains came from one sample sequenced in a study of blood T cell repertoires in COVID-19. The table came from immunoSEQ multiplex PCR; TCRdb's copy has only in-frame clones and leaves some out. The profile covers about 340,000 clones, with approximately 91% appearing a single time and about 7.3% taken by the ten largest. The sequenced sample was peripheral blood. The receptor set was obtained from a woman aged 70-85 years with COVID-19, enrolled during active disease.

The chain uses TRBV7-9 and TRBJ2-1; the match to TRBD2 covers 10 bases. V trimming: 4 bases; J trimming: 7 bases; junction bases outside the gene matches: 10. There are 16 residues in the CDR3. Germline CDR1 SEHNR, CDR2 FQNEAQ (reference sequence). CDR3 protein: CASSSTSGAGGNEQFF. In DNA, the CDR3 is TGTGCCAGCAGCTCAACTAGCGGGGCCGGGGGAAATGAGCAGTTCTTC.

The DNA for the CDR3 is TGTGCCAGCAGCCCGGACAGGGCTAATGAAAAACTGTTTTTT. The encoded protein is CASSPDRANEKLFF. The chain carries TRBV9 and TRBJ1-4, with 8 nucleotides matching TRBD1. Germline values: CDR1 SGDLS, CDR2 YYNGEE. Trimming removed 4 bases from V and 3 bases from J; junction bases left unmatched: 2. The CDR3 totals 14 residues.

The J gene is TRBJ1-3, the V gene TRBV24-1; 9 nucleotides align to TRBD1. The V gene end was trimmed by 7 bases and the J gene end by 0 bases; junction bases not matched to a gene: 0. The CDR3 has 14 residues. CDR1 is KGHDR, CDR2 SFDVKD, per germline. The CDR3 is CATRDRGSGNTIYF. CDR3 nucleotide sequence: TGTGCCACCAGGGACAGGGGCTCTGGAAACACCATATATTTT.

The rearrangement joins TRBV2 to TRBJ2-5; 8 bases line up with TRBD2. CDR1 is SNHLY and CDR2 is FYNNEI in the germline V gene. After removal of 3 bases from V and 5 bases from J, the junction contained 8 bases not matched to a gene. CDR3 length: 15 amino acids. The chain's CDR3 is CASSDLSGVVETQYF. DNA of the CDR3: TGTGCCAGCAGTGATCTTAGCGGGGTGGTTGAGACCCAGTACTTC.

This sequence joins TRBV19 and TRBJ1-5, with 7 bases lining up with TRBD1. The CDR3 has 13 amino acids. V lost 3 bases and J lost 7; bases outside the gene matches: 3. The germline V gene encodes CDR1 LNHDA and CDR2 SQIVND (reference sequence). The CDR3 reads CASSMRGQQPQHF. CDR3 sequence (DNA): TGTGCCAGTAGTATGAGGGGGCAGCAGCCCCAGCATTTT.

This chain joins TRBV2 and TRBJ2-7, with 8 positions matching TRBD1. V shed 3 bases, J shed 2 bases, and the junction held 0 bases outside the gene matches. Germline V gene sequence: CDR1 SNHLY, CDR2 FYNNEI. CDR3 length: 13 residues. The CDR3 coding sequence is TGTGCCAGCAGTGACAGGGGGCCCTACGAGCAGTACTTC. It specifies CASSDRGPYEQYF.

CDR3 region: CASSVEAGAPGNTIYF. Here the CDR3 DNA reads TGTGCCAGCAGCGTAGAAGCAGGGGCGCCAGGAAACACCATATATTTT. The chain employs TRBV9 and TRBJ1-3; weak D call: TRBD1 (6 bases). Trimming removed 0 bases at V and 4 bases at J, with 14 bases between. Germline CDR1 SGDLS, CDR2 YYNGEE. The CDR3 is made up of 16 amino acids.

This clone was recorded a few times. The rearrangement joins TRBV5-1 to TRBJ1-1, with D tentatively TRBD1 (6 bases). CDR3 length: 15 amino acids. CDR1 is SGHRS and CDR2 is YFSETQ in the germline V gene. V was shortened by 7 bases and J by 1 base, with 17 bases between the two germline ends. The CDR3 spells CASAGKGVGNTEAFF. CDR3 DNA sequence: TGCGCCAGCGCAGGGAAGGGGGTCGGGAACACTGAAGCTTTCTTT. The complete variable domain, with remaining parts taken from reference TRBV5-1 and TRBJ1-1, reads KAGVTQTPRYLIKTRGQQVTLSCSPISGHRSVSWYQQTPGQGLQFLFEYFSETQRNKGNFPGRFSGRQFSNSRSEMNVSTLELGDSALYLCASAGKGVGNTEAFFGQGTRLTVV.

The CDR3 DNA follows: TGTGCCAGCAGAGAGGGACTAGAGCCCCCCCACGAGCAGTACTTC. It translates to CASREGLEPPHEQYF. The rearrangement uses TRBV2 and TRBJ2-7; the match to TRBD2 covers 8 bases. The CDR3 runs to 15 residues. Germline-derived CDR1 and CDR2 are SNHLY and FYNNEI. J was trimmed by 5 bases and V by 6 bases; bases with no gene match: 12.

The chain uses TRBV9 and TRBJ1-2; D call uncertain. The CDR3 has 14 amino acids. V was pared by 0 bases and J by 2 bases, with 8 bases between. CDR1 is SGDLS and CDR2 is YYNGEE in the germline V gene. The CDR3 sequence: CASSVGGGNYGYTF. The CDR3 DNA reads TGTGCCAGCAGCGTAGGGGGAGGCAACTATGGCTACACCTTC.

This chain uses TRBV18 with TRBJ1-2; D might be TRBD1 (5 bases). CDR1 is KGHSH, CDR2 LQKENI, per germline. The CDR3 is made up of 13 amino acids. Trimming shortened V by 3 bases and J by 8 bases, and 13 bases separated the two germline ends. In nucleotides, the CDR3 is TGTGCCAGCTCACCTTGGAGGGGAGAGGGCTACACCTTC. Its protein is CASSPWRGEGYTF.

V is TRBV5-4 and J is TRBJ2-7; D possibly corresponds to TRBD2 (5 bases). Germline CDR1 SGHNT, CDR2 YYREEE (reference sequence). V lost 3 bases, J lost 2 bases, and 15 bases lay in between. The CDR3 is made up of 15 amino acids. The CDR3 DNA follows: TGTGCCAGCAGCTCCGCTAGGACTGAAACCTACGAGCAGTACTTC. This translates into CASSSARTETYEQYF. Using reference TRBV5-4 and TRBJ2-7 for the parts outside the CDR3, the full variable domain is ETGVTQSPTHLIKTRGQQVTLRCSSQSGHNTVSWYQQALGQGPQFIFQYYREEENGRGNFPPRFSGLQFPNYSSELNVNALELDDSALYLCASSSARTETYEQYFGPGTRLTVT.

The chain couples TRBV6-5 to TRBJ2-7, with D tentatively TRBD2 (5 bases). Trimming took 4 bases from V and 0 from J, leaving 10 bases between them. CDR3 length: 14 residues. Per germline, CDR1 MNHEY and CDR2 SVGAGI. The CDR3 bases are TGTGCCAGCAGTTTATCGGGGTCCTCCTACGAGCAGTACTTC. Translation gives CASSLSGSSYEQYF.

This clone was observed once. The genes are TRBV7-9 and TRBJ2-3, with TRBD2 identical over 14 bases. The germline V gene has CDR1 SEHNR and CDR2 FQNEAQ (reference sequence). The V and J ends lost 5 bases and 6 bases, in that order; junction bases with no gene match: 7. The CDR3 is made up of 16 amino acids. CDR3 sequence reads: CASSRGLAGGWDTQYF. CDR3 DNA: TGTGCCAGCAGCCGAGGACTAGCGGGGGGATGGGATACGCAGTATTTT.

The chain uses TRBV4-1 and TRBJ1-5; D is perhaps TRBD1 (6 bases). The CDR3 is 16 amino acids. The germline V gene has CDR1 MGHRA and CDR2 YSYEKL. V was clipped by 0 bases and J by 3 bases, with 12 bases between them. CDR3 DNA sequence: TGCGCCAGCAGCCAAGACCCAGGGGCGGACAATCAGCCCCAGCATTTT. Its protein product is CASSQDPGADNQPQHF.

The CDR3 reads CASSLRTGENTEAFF. The CDR3 nucleotides are TGTGCCAGCAGCCTCAGGACAGGGGAGAACACTGAAGCTTTCTTT. The chain couples TRBV3-1 (or the pseudogene TRBV3-2) to TRBJ1-1; TRBD1 matches 9 bases. The CDR3 sequence is 15 residues long. V lost 4 bases and J lost 1; bases outside the gene matches: 4. Germline V CDR1 and CDR2: LGHDT, YNNKEL (reference sequence).

A note on this clone: Other DNA variants within this sample encode the same CDR3. The rearrangement links TRBV28 to TRBJ1-2; D ambiguous. Germline V gene lookup returns CDR1 MDHEN and CDR2 SYDVKM. The CDR3 is made up of 13 amino acids. Trimming left V 3 bases short and J 4 bases short, with 9 bases between. Here the CDR3 reads CASSLGGSYGYTF. The DNA for the CDR3 is TGTGCCAGCAGTTTGGGTGGGAGCTATGGCTACACCTTC.

The CDR3 DNA reads as TGTGCCAGCAGTTCGGACAGCCCCTTCGGAGAGACCCAGTACTTC. Its protein is CASSSDSPFGETQYF. This chain uses TRBV28 with TRBJ2-5; D is possibly TRBD1 (6 bases). CDR3 length equals 15 residues. Germline CDR1 reads MDHEN; CDR2 reads SYDVKM. V lost 4 bases to trimming and J lost 4 bases, with 16 bases between them.

This clone was detected only a few times. The gene calls are TRBV9 and TRBJ2-7; D is possibly TRBD2 (6 bases). CDR3 size: 13 residues. Germline CDR1 is SGDLS and CDR2 is YYNGEE. Trimming cost V 5 bases and J 3 bases, with 12 bases left between them. Written as DNA, the CDR3 is TGTGCCAGCAGTCAGGGCGGGGTCTACGAGCAGTACTTC. It codes for CASSQGGVYEQYF.

This clone was recorded once. This sequence joins TRBV7-2 and TRBJ1-2, with a tentative D call TRBD1 (5 bases). V was cut by 5 bases and J by 2 bases, with 15 bases left in between. The CDR3 totals 15 residues. Germline V CDR1 and CDR2: SGHTA, FQGNSA. CDR3 bases: TGTGCCAGCAGCCAACAAGTGGGGCCAAACTATGGCTACACCTTC. Its protein product is CASSQQVGPNYGYTF. The full variable domain, completed using reference TRBV7-2 and TRBJ1-2, is GAGVSQSPSNKVTEKGKDVELRCDPISGHTALYWYRQSLGQGLEFLIYFQGNSAPDKSGLPSDRFSAERTGGSVSTLTIQRTQQEDSAVYLCASSQQVGPNYGYTFGSGTRLTVV.

The chain has TRBV2 and TRBJ1-5; D is unresolved. Germline loops: CDR1 SNHLY, CDR2 FYNNEI. This CDR3 spans 13 amino acids. The germline V and J ends were trimmed by 2 bases and 4 bases, with 6 bases remaining between them. The CDR3, as DNA: TGTGCCAGCAGTGAAAGCAGGAATCAGCCCCAGCATTTT. It codes for CASSESRNQPQHF.

The chain couples TRBV10-3 to TRBJ2-1; TRBD2 agrees at 8 bases. The CDR3 totals 13 residues. The V gene's germline CDR1 is ENHRY and CDR2 SYGVKD. Trimming took 2 bases from V and 10 from J; bases not matched to a gene: 4. The CDR3 reads CAISELASGEQFF. CDR3 nucleotide sequence: TGTGCCATCAGTGAGCTGGCTAGCGGGGAGCAGTTCTTC.

The chain joins TRBV7-8 to TRBJ1-2, with TRBD1 as a possible D gene (5 bases). Trimming stripped 2 bases from V and 8 bases from J, with 18 bases between. Germline CDR1 and CDR2: SGHVS and FQNEAQ. The CDR3 covers 15 residues. The CDR3 DNA reads as TGTGCCAGCAGCTTATTGGGGCGGCAGGGAGGGGGCTACACCTTC. Translating it yields CASSLLGRQGGGYTF.

This clone has only one observation. DNA for the CDR3: TGTGCCAGCAGTTCCGGGACAGGGCTCACTGAAGCTTTCTTT. Protein: CASSSGTGLTEAFF. The chain employs TRBV28 and TRBJ1-1; 9 bases align to TRBD1. The CDR3 is made up of 14 amino acids. J gave up 4 bases and V 4 bases, and 4 bases lay outside the gene matches. Germline V gene sequence: CDR1 MDHEN, CDR2 SYDVKM.

The count of this clone is one. The rearrangement uses TRBV29-1 and TRBJ1-1; D is perhaps TRBD1 (5 bases). The germline V and J ends were trimmed by 2 bases and 1 base, with 8 bases remaining between them. The CDR3 sequence is 13 residues long. CDR1 and CDR2 (germline): SQVTM, ANQGSEA. The CDR3 DNA is TGCAGCGTTGAACAAGACAGGAACACTGAAGCTTTCTTT. Its translation is CSVEQDRNTEAFF. Combining the CDR3 with reference TRBV29-1 and TRBJ1-1 gives the whole variable domain SAVISQKPSRDICQRGTSLTIQCQVDSQVTMMFWYRQQPGQSLTLIATANQGSEATYESGFVIDKFPISRPNLTFSTLTVSNMSPEDSSIYLCSVEQDRNTEAFFGQGTRLTVV.

The chain combines TRBV18 with TRBJ2-5, with D maybe TRBD1 (6 bases). This CDR3 is 15 amino acids long. Trimming took off 2 bases at V and 2 bases at J, with 12 bases between the two ends. Germline loops: CDR1 KGHSH, CDR2 LQKENI. The CDR3 spells CASSPSTGPQETQYF. CDR3 bases: TGTGCCAGCTCACCATCTACAGGGCCACAAGAGACCCAGTACTTC.

V is TRBV25-1 and J is TRBJ1-6; D gene uncertain. The CDR3 is 15 residues long. V shed 4 bases and J shed 6 bases, with 13 bases lying between them. The germline V gene encodes CDR1 MGHDK and CDR2 SYGVNS. The CDR3 region has the DNA TGTGCCAGCAGTGCTCCCTTAGATGGTAATTCACCCCTCCACTTT. Its translation is CASSAPLDGNSPLHF.

This clone was found once. The V and J genes are TRBV9 and TRBJ1-5; 8 bases agree with TRBD1. Germline V CDR1 and CDR2: SGDLS, YYNGEE. The junction had 11 bases not matched to a gene; V was cut back by 5 bases and J by 7 bases. CDR3 length: 15 residues. CDR3 amino acids: CASSPTGGEWQPQHF. As DNA, the CDR3 is TGTGCCAGCAGTCCTACAGGGGGAGAGTGGCAGCCCCAGCATTTT.

The rearrangement uses TRBV4-1 and TRBJ2-7; 12 nucleotides align to TRBD2. The germline V gene encodes CDR1 MGHRA and CDR2 YSYEKL. The V segment lost 2 bases and the J segment 11 bases; nucleotides outside the gene matches: 7. The CDR3 spans 14 residues. The CDR3 bases are TGCGCCAGCAGCCAAAGGCCCGGACTAGCGGGGAAGTACTTC. The encoded protein is CASSQRPGLAGKYF.